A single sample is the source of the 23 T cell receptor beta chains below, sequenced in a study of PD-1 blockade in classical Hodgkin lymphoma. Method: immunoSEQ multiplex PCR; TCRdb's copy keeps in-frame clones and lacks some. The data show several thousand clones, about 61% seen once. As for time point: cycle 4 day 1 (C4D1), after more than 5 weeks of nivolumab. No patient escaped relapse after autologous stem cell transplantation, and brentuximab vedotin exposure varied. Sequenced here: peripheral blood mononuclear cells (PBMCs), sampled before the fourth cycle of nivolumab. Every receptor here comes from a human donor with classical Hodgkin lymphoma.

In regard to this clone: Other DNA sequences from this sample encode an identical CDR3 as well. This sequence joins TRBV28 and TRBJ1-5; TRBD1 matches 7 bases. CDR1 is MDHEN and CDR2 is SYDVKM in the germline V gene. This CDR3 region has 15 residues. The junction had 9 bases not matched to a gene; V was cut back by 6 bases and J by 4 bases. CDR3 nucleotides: TGTGCCAGCAGCTTTGGATCAGGGGGGAATCAGCCCCAGCATTTT. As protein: CASSFGSGGNQPQHF.

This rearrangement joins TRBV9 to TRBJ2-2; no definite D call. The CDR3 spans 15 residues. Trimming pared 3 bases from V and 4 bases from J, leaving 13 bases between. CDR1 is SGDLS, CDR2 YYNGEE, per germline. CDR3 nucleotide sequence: TGTGCCAGCAGCGACTCAGGTAGATCCACCGGGGAGCTGTTTTTT. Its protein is CASSDSGRSTGELFF.

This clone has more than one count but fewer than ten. Here the CDR3 reads CSVLQTGHEQFF. DNA of the CDR3: TGCAGCGTCCTTCAGACAGGGCATGAGCAGTTCTTC. The chain employs TRBV29-1 and TRBJ2-1; TRBD1 matches at 7 bases. This CDR3 spans 12 amino acids. CDR1 SQVTM and CDR2 ANQGSEA come from the germline V gene. After removal of 6 bases from V and 8 bases from J, the junction contained 7 bases not matched to a gene.

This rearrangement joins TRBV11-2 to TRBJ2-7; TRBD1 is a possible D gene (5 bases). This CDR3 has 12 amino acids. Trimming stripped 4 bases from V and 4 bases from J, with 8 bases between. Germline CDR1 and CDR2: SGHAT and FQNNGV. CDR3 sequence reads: CASSSPGYEQYF. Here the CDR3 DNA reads TGTGCCAGCAGCTCACCAGGGTACGAGCAGTACTTC.

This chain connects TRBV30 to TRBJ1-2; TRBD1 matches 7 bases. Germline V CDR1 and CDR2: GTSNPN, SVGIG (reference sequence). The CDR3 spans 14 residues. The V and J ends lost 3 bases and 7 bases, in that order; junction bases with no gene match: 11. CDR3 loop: CAWRGTGAYGGYTF. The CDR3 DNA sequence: TGTGCCTGGAGAGGAACAGGGGCGTACGGTGGCTACACCTTC.

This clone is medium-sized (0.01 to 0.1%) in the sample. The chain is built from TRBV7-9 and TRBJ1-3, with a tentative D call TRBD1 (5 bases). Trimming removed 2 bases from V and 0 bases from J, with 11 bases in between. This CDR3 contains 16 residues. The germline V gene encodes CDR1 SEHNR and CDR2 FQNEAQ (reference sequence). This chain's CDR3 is CASSLRGGTSGNTIYF. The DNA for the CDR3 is TGTGCCAGCAGCTTACGGGGCGGGACCTCTGGAAACACCATATATTTT.

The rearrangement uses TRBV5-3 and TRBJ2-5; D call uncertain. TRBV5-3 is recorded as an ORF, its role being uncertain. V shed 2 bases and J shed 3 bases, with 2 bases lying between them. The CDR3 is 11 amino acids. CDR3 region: CARSFKETQYF. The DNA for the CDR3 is TGTGCCAGAAGCTTTAAAGAGACCCAGTACTTC.

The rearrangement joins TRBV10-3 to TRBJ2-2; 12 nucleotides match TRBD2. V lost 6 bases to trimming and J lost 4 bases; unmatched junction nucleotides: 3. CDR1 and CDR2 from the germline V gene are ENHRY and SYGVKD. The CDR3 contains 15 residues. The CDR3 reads CAIRPGLAGTGELFF. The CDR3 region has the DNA TGTGCCATCAGGCCGGGACTAGCGGGCACCGGGGAGCTGTTTTTT.

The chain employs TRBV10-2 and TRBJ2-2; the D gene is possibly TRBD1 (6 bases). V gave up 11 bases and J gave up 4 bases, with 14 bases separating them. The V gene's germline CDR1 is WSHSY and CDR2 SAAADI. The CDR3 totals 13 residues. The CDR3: CAFGKGVTGELFF. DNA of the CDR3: TGCGCCTTCGGGAAGGGGGTCACCGGGGAGCTGTTTTTT.

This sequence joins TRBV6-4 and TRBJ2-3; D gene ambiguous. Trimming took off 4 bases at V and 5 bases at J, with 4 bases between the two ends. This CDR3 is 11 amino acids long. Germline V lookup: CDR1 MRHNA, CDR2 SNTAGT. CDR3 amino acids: CASSAGDTQYF. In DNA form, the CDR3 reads TGTGCCAGCAGTGCCGGAGATACGCAGTATTTT.

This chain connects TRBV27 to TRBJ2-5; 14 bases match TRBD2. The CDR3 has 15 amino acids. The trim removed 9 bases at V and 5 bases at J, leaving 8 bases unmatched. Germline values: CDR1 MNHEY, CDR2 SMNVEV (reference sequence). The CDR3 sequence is CASGTSGRRVETQYF. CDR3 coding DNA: TGTGCCAGTGGGACTAGCGGGAGACGGGTGGAGACCCAGTACTTC.

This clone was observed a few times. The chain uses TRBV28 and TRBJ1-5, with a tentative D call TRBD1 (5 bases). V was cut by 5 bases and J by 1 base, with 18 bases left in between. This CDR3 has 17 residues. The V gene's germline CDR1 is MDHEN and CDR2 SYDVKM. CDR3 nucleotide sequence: TGTGCCAGCAGTCCTCCAGCCAGGGTTAGGAGCAATCAGCCCCAGCATTTT. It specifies CASSPPARVRSNQPQHF. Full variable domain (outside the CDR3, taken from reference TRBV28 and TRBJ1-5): DVKVTQSSRYLVKRTGEKVFLECVQDMDHENMFWYRQDPGLGLRLIYFSYDVKMKEKGDIPEGYSVSREKKERFSLILESASTNQTSMYLCASSPPARVRSNQPQHFGDGTRLSIL.

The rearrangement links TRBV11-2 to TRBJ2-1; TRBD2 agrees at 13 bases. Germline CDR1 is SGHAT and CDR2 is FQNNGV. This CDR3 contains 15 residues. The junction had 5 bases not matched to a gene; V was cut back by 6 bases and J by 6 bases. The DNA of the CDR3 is TGTGCCAGCAGGAGCGGGACTAGCGGGATCAATGAGCAGTTCTTC. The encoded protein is CASRSGTSGINEQFF.

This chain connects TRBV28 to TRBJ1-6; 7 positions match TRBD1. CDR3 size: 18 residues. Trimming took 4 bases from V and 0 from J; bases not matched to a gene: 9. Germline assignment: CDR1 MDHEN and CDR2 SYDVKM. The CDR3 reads CASSSSMGQSSYNSPLHF. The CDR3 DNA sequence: TGTGCCAGCAGTTCCTCAATGGGACAGAGCTCCTATAATTCACCCCTCCACTTT.

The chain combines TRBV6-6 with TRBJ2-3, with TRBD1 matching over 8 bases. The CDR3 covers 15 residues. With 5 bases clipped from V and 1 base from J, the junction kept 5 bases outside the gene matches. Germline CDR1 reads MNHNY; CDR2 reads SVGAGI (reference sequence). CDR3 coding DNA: TGTGCCAGCAGTGACCAGGACAGGGGCACAGATACGCAGTATTTT. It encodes CASSDQDRGTDTQYF.

The CDR3 sequence: CASSEVADTQYF. The CDR3 nucleotides read TGTGCCAGCAGTGAAGTCGCAGATACGCAGTATTTT. The chain uses TRBV6-1 and TRBJ2-3; D unresolved. The CDR3 is made up of 12 amino acids. Germline V lookup: CDR1 MNHNS, CDR2 SASEGT. V lost 1 base to trimming and J lost 4 bases, with 3 bases between them.

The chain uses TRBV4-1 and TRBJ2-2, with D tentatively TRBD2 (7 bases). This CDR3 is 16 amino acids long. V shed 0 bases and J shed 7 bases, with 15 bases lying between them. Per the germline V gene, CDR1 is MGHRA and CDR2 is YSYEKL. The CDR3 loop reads CASSQEFQGGGGELFF. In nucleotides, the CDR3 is TGCGCCAGCAGCCAAGAATTTCAGGGAGGGGGCGGGGAGCTGTTTTTT.

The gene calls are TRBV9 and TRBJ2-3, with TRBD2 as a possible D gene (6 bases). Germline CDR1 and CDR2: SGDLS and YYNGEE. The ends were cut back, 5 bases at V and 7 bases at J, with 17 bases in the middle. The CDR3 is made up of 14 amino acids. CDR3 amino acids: CASSEAASAYTQYF. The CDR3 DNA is TGTGCCAGCAGTGAAGCCGCTAGCGCCTATACGCAGTATTTT. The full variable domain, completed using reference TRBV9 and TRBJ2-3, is DSGVTQTPKHLITATGQRVTLRCSPRSGDLSVYWYQQSLDQGLQFLIQYYNGEERAKGNILERFSAQQFPDLHSELNLSSLELGDSALYFCASSEAASAYTQYFGPGTRLTVL.

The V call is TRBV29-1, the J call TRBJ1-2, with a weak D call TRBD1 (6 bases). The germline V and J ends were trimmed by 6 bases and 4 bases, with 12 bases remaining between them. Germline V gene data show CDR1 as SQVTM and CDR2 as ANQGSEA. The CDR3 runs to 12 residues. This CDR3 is CSVAQGSYGYTF. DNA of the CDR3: TGCAGCGTCGCACAGGGTTCCTATGGCTACACCTTC.

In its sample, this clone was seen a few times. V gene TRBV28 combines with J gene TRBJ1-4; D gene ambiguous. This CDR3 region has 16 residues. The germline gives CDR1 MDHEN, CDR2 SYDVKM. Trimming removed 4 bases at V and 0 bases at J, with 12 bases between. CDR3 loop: CASSSFTPATNEKLFF. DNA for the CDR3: TGTGCCAGCAGTTCATTTACCCCCGCAACTAATGAAAAACTGTTTTTT.

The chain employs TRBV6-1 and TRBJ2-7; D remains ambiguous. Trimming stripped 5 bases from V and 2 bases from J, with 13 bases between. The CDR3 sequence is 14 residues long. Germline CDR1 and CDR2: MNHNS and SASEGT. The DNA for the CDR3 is TGTGCCAGCAGTAGACCCCAACCCCCCTACGAGCAGTACTTC. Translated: CASSRPQPPYEQYF.

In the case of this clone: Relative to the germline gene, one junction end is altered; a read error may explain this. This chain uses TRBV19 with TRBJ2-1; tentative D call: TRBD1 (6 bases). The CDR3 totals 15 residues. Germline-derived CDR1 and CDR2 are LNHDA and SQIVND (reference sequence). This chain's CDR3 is CTSSLGQKRNNEQFF. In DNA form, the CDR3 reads TGTACCAGTAGTCTCGGACAGAAAAGGAACAATGAGCAGTTCTTC.

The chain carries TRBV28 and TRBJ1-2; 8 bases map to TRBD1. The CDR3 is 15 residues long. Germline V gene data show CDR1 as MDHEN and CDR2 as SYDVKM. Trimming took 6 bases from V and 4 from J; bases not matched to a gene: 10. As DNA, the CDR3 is TGTGCCAGCAGAACCAGGGGGCGCGGAGTCTATGGCTACACCTTC. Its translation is CASRTRGRGVYGYTF.